This TCR beta chain comes out of a study of T-cell memory formation after mild COVID-19. Study-wide points: Specificity for SARS-CoV-2 was not confirmed among the second-wave clones peaking on day 37.

J lost 6 bases, V lost 4 bases, and 6 bases had no gene match. Germline CDR1 is LGHNA and CDR2 is YNFKEQ. The CDR3 totals 14 residues. Comments on this clonotype: Antigen unknown.

TCRdb independently ran MiXCR on the 5' RACE reads; one entry per CDR3 protein. The sample has about 360,000 distinct CDR3 sequences, approximately 15% seen once. The TCR was taken from a man between 18 and 35 years old who had mild COVID-19 (a few samples of this study predate the infection). Cell type and time point are not known. The sequenced sample was PBMCs or a T cell subset sorted from them (not recorded which). V gene TRBV4-2 combines with J gene TRBJ1-1; 9 bases are a match to TRBD1. The CDR3 region has the DNA TGTGCCAGCAGCCCGAGCCGGGACAGGGCTGAAGCTTTCTTT. This translates into CASSPSRDRAEAFF.